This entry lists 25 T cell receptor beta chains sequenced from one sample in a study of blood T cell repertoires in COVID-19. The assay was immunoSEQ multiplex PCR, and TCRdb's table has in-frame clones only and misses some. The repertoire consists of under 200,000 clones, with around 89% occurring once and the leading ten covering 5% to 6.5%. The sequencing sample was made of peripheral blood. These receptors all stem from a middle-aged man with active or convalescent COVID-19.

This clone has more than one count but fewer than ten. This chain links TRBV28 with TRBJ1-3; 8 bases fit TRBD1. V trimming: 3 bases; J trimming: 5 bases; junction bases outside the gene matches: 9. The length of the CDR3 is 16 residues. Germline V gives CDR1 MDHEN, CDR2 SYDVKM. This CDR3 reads CASSLYGTGIRNTIYF. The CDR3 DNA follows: TGTGCCAGCAGTTTGTATGGGACAGGTATTAGAAACACCATATATTTT. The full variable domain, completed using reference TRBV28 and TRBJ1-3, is DVKVTQSSRYLVKRTGEKVFLECVQDMDHENMFWYRQDPGLGLRLIYFSYDVKMKEKGDIPEGYSVSREKKERFSLILESASTNQTSMYLCASSLYGTGIRNTIYFGEGSWLTVV.

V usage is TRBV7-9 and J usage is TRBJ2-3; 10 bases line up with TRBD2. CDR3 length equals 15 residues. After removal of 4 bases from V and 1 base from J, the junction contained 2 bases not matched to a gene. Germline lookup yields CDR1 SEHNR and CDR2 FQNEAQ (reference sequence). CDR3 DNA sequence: TGTGCCAGCAGCTCTCTAGCGGGAGGCACAGATACGCAGTATTTT. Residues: CASSSLAGGTDTQYF. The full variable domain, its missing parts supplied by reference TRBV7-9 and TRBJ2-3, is DTGVSQNPRHKITKRGQNVTFRCDPISEHNRLYWYRQTLGQGPEFLTYFQNEAQLEKSRLLSDRFSAERPKGSFSTLEIQRTEQGDSAMYLCASSSLAGGTDTQYFGPGTRLTVL.

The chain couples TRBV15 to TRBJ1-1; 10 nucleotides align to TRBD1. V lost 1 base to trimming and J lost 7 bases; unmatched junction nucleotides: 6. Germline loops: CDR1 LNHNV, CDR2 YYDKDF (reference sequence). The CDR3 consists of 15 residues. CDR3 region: CATSRVGTGVYEAFF. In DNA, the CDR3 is TGTGCCACCAGCAGAGTAGGGACAGGGGTATATGAAGCTTTCTTT.

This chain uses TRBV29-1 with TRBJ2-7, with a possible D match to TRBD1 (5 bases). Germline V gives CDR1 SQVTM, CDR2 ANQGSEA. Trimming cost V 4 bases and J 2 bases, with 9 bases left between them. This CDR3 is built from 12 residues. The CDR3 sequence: CSVGGAAYEQYF. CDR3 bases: TGCAGCGTTGGTGGGGCTGCCTACGAGCAGTACTTC.

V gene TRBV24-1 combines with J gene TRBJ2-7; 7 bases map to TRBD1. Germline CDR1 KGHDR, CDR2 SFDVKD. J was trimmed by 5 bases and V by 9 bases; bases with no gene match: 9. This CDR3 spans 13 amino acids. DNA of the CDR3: TGTGCCACCGCGACAGGGCTTGTCAACGAGCAGTACTTC. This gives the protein CATATGLVNEQYF.

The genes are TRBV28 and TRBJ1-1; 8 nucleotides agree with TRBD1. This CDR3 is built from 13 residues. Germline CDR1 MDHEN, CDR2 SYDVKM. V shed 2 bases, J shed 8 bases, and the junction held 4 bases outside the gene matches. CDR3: CASSLLQGAEAFF. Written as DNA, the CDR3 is TGTGCCAGCAGTTTACTCCAGGGGGCGGAAGCTTTCTTT.

The DNA for the CDR3 is TGTGCCAGTAGTTTTACTAACTATGGCTACACCTTC. It encodes CASSFTNYGYTF. The V and J genes are TRBV19 and TRBJ1-2; D not resolved. Trimming took off 5 bases at V and 0 bases at J, with 4 bases between the two ends. The CDR3 contains 12 residues. CDR1 and CDR2 from the germline V gene are LNHDA and SQIVND (reference sequence).

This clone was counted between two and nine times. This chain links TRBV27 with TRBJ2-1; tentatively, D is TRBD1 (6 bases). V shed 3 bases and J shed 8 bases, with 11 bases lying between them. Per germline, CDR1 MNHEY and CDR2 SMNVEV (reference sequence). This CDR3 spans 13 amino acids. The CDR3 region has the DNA TGTGCCAGCAGTTTCAGCAGGGGCTATGAGCAGTTCTTC. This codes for CASSFSRGYEQFF.

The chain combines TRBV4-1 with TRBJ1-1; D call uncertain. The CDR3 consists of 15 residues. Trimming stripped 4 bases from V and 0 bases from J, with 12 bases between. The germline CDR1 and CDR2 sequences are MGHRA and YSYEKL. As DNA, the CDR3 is TGCGCCAGCAGCCCAAAAGAGGGTATGAACACTGAAGCTTTCTTT. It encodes CASSPKEGMNTEAFF.

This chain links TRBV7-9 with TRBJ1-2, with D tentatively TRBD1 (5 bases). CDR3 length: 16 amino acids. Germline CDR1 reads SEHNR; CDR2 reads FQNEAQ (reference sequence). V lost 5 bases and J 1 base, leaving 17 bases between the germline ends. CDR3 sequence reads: CASSPQTVIYNYGYTF. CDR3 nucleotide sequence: TGTGCCAGCAGCCCCCAGACAGTGATCTATAACTATGGCTACACCTTC.

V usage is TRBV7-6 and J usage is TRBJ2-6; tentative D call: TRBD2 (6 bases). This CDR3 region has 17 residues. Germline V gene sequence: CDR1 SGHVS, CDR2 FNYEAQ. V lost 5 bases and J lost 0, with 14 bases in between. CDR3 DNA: TGTGCCAGCAGCGAGGGACGGGACTTCTCTGGGGCCAACGTCCTGACTTTC. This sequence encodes CASSEGRDFSGANVLTF.

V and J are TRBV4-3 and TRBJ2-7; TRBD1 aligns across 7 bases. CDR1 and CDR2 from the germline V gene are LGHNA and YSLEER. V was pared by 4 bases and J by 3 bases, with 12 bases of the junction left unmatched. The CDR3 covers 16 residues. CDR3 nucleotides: TGCGCCAGCAGCCTAGATCTCTCGGGACAGCGCTACGAGCAGTACTTC. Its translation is CASSLDLSGQRYEQYF.

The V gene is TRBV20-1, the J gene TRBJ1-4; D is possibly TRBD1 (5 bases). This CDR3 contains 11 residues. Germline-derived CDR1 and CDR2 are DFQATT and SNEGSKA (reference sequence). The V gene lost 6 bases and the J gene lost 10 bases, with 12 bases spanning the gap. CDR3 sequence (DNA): TGCAGTGCGCAGATGGGGGGAAAACTGTTTTTT. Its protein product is CSAQMGGKLFF.

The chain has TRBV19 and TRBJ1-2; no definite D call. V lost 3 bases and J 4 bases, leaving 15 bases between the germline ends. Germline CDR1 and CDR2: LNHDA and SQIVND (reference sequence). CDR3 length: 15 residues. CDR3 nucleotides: TGTGCCAGTAGTATTAGGCTGGTACAGACCTATGGCTACACCTTC. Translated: CASSIRLVQTYGYTF.

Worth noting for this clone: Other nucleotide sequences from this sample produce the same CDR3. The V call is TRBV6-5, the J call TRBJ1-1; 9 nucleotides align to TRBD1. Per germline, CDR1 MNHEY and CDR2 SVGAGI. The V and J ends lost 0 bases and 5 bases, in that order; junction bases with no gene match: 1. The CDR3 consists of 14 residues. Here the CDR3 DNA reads TGTGCCAGCAGTTACTCGACAGGGGGAACTGAAGCTTTCTTT. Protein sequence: CASSYSTGGTEAFF.

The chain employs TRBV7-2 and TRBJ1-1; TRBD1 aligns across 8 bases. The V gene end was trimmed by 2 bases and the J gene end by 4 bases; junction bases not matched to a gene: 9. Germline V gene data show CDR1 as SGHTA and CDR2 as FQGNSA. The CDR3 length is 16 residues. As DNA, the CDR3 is TGTGCCAGCAGCTTACGTCGAACAGGGGGGGGCACTGAAGCTTTCTTT. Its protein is CASSLRRTGGGTEAFF.

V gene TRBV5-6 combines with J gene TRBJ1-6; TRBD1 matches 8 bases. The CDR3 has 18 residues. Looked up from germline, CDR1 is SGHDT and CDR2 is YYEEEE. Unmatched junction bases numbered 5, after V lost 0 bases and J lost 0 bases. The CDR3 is CASSLGWTGSSYNSPLHF. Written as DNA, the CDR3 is TGTGCCAGCAGCTTGGGGTGGACAGGGAGCTCCTATAATTCACCCCTCCACTTT.

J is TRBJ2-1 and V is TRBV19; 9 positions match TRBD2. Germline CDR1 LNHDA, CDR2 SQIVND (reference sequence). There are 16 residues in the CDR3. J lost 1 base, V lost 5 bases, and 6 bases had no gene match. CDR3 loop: CASSSTSGGSYNEQFF. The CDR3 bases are TGTGCCAGTAGTTCGACTAGCGGTGGATCCTACAATGAGCAGTTCTTC.

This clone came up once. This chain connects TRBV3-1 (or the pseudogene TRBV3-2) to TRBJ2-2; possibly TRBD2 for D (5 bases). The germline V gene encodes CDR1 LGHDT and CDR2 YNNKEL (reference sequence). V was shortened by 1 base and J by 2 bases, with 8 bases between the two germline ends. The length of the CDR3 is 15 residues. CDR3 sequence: CASSQAGINTGELFF. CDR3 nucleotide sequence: TGTGCCAGCAGCCAAGCGGGGATAAACACCGGGGAGCTGTTTTTT.

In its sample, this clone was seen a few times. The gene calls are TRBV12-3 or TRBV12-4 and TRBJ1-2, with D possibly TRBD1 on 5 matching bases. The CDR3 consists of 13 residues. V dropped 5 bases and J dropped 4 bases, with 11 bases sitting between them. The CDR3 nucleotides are TGTGCCAGCAGTAGGGGAAGGGGCTATGGCTACACCTTC. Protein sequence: CASSRGRGYGYTF.

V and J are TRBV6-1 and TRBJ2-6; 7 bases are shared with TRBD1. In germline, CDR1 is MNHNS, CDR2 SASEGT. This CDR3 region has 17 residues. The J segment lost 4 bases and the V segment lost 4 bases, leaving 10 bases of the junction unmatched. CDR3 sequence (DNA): TGTGCCAGCAGTGGGTGGACAGGTCGACAGGGGGCCAACGTCCTGACTTTC. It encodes CASSGWTGRQGANVLTF.

CDR3 in amino acids: CASSLRTGGWANYGYTF. For the CDR3, the DNA is TGTGCCAGTAGTCTCCGGACAGGTGGTTGGGCTAACTATGGCTACACCTTC. The chain couples TRBV19 to TRBJ1-2; TRBD1 agrees at 7 bases. Germline CDR1 LNHDA, CDR2 SQIVND (reference sequence). With V trimmed by 5 bases and J by 0 bases, 12 bases remained unmatched. The CDR3 totals 17 residues.

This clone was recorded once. Written as DNA, the CDR3 is TGTGCCAGCAGTCTACGGACAGCTAACACTGAAGCTTTCTTT. Its protein is CASSLRTANTEAFF. V is TRBV6-5 and J is TRBJ1-1; possible D gene TRBD1, 6 bases. Germline V gene lookup returns CDR1 MNHEY and CDR2 SVGAGI. The V and J ends lost 5 bases and 2 bases respectively, with 12 bases between them. The CDR3 runs to 14 residues.

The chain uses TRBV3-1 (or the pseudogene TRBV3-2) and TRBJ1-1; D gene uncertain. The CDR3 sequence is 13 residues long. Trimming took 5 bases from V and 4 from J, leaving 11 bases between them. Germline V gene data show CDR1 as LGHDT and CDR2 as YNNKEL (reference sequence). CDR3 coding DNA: TGTGCCAGCAGCAGACAAACCGGCACTGAAGCTTTCTTT. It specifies CASSRQTGTEAFF.

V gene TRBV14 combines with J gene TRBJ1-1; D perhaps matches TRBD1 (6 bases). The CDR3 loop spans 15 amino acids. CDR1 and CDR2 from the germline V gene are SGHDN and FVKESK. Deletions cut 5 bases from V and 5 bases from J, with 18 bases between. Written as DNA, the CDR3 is TGTGCCAGCAGCTACACCGGGACACCAAATACTGAAGCTTTCTTT. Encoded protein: CASSYTGTPNTEAFF.